Shown below are 15 T cell receptor beta chains from a single sample sequenced in a study of T cell responses to AZD1222 COVID-19 vaccine. TCRdb's table, derived via immunoSEQ multiplex PCR, lists solely in-frame clones and lacks some. The data contain fewer than 180,000 clones, under 95% of them singletons. Sequenced here: peripheral blood, sampled 28 days after the second AZD1222 dose. Receptor source: an adult who received the AZD1222 COVID-19 vaccine.

This chain links TRBV9 with TRBJ1-5; 9 positions match TRBD1. Trimming took 6 bases from V and 0 from J; bases not matched to a gene: 4. This CDR3 has 15 amino acids. Germline V lookup: CDR1 SGDLS, CDR2 YYNGEE. CDR3 nucleotides: TGTGCCAGCACTCGGACAGGGGATAGCAATCAGCCCCAGCATTTT. It encodes CASTRTGDSNQPQHF.

The gene calls are TRBV15 and TRBJ1-2; perhaps TRBD1 as D (6 bases). CDR1 LNHNV and CDR2 YYDKDF come from the germline V gene (reference sequence). Trimming removed 4 bases from V and 3 bases from J, with 12 bases in between. This CDR3 contains 14 residues. The CDR3 protein is CATSNQDRYYGYTF. DNA for the CDR3: TGTGCCACCAGCAATCAGGACAGATACTATGGCTACACCTTC.

The chain is built from TRBV5-6 and TRBJ2-7; the match to TRBD1 covers 7 bases. This CDR3 region has 16 residues. The trim removed 2 bases at V and 0 bases at J, leaving 8 bases unmatched. The germline V gene encodes CDR1 SGHDT and CDR2 YYEEEE. The CDR3 DNA follows: TGTGCCAGCAGCTTCACCGGGACAGCCAACTCCTACGAGCAGTACTTC. Translation: CASSFTGTANSYEQYF.

The genes are TRBV4-1 and TRBJ2-7; a possible D gene is TRBD2 (6 bases). The CDR3 runs to 19 residues. Between the trimmed V and J ends, which lost 0 bases and 5 bases, there was a span of 26 bases. CDR1 and CDR2 (germline): MGHRA, YSYEKL. In DNA form, the CDR3 reads TGCGCCAGCAGCCAAGATTCCGCTCGTCTAGCGCCGTTCTTAGACGAGCAGTACTTC. It is translated as CASSQDSARLAPFLDEQYF.

The CDR3 sequence is CASRLDRGGGNTIYF. Here the CDR3 DNA reads TGCGCCAGCAGACTGGACAGGGGTGGTGGAAACACCATATATTTT. V gene TRBV5-1 combines with J gene TRBJ1-3, with TRBD1 matching 9 bases. J gave up 3 bases and V 5 bases, and 6 bases lay outside the gene matches. This CDR3 has 15 residues. CDR1 and CDR2 (germline): SGHRS, YFSETQ.

The chain recombines TRBV28 with TRBJ1-3, with TRBD1 identical over 7 bases. After removal of 5 bases from V and 4 bases from J, the junction contained 11 bases not matched to a gene. The CDR3 loop spans 16 amino acids. CDR1 and CDR2 (germline): MDHEN, SYDVKM. The CDR3 region is CASSAEDRRFGNTIYF. CDR3 sequence (DNA): TGTGCCAGCAGTGCCGAGGACAGGAGGTTCGGAAACACCATATATTTT. The variable domain in full, with the rest retrieved from reference TRBV28 and TRBJ1-3, is DVKVTQSSRYLVKRTGEKVFLECVQDMDHENMFWYRQDPGLGLRLIYFSYDVKMKEKGDIPEGYSVSREKKERFSLILESASTNQTSMYLCASSAEDRRFGNTIYFGEGSWLTVV.

This chain uses TRBV7-2 with TRBJ1-1; TRBD1 agrees at 9 bases. This CDR3 region has 15 residues. Germline trimming cut 1 base from V and 5 bases from J; bases unmatched to any gene: 5. Germline values: CDR1 SGHTA, CDR2 FQGNSA. In DNA form, the CDR3 reads TGTGCCAGCAGCTTAGTCGGGACAGGGAATACTGAAGCTTTCTTT. Its protein is CASSLVGTGNTEAFF.

The V call is TRBV12-3 or TRBV12-4, the J call TRBJ2-2; D is unresolved. CDR3 length equals 12 residues. The V gene lost 6 bases and the J gene lost 7 bases, with 9 bases spanning the gap. The CDR3 protein is CASSLSIGELFF. CDR3 DNA sequence: TGTGCCAGCAGCTTAAGTATCGGGGAGCTGTTTTTT.

This rearrangement joins TRBV5-1 to TRBJ2-3; either TRBD1 or TRBD2 may fit D (5 bases each). V lost 0 bases to trimming and J lost 3 bases, with 14 bases between them. CDR3 length equals 16 residues. Germline loops: CDR1 SGHRS, CDR2 YFSETQ. For the CDR3, the DNA is TGCGCCAGCAGCTTGGCTACGGGGACCGCTACAGATACGCAGTATTTT. Encoded protein: CASSLATGTATDTQYF. The full variable domain, its missing parts supplied by reference TRBV5-1 and TRBJ2-3, is KAGVTQTPRYLIKTRGQQVTLSCSPISGHRSVSWYQQTPGQGLQFLFEYFSETQRNKGNFPGRFSGRQFSNSRSEMNVSTLELGDSALYLCASSLATGTATDTQYFGPGTRLTVL.

CDR3 in amino acids: CASSQDRGLAGAGTGELFF. The CDR3 DNA sequence: TGTGCCAGCAGCCAAGATAGGGGACTAGCGGGAGCGGGCACCGGGGAGCTGTTTTTT. V gene TRBV4-2 combines with J gene TRBJ2-2, with 14 bases identical to TRBD2. The germline V gene encodes CDR1 LGHNA and CDR2 YNFKEQ. V lost 0 bases to trimming and J lost 4 bases; unmatched junction nucleotides: 7. This CDR3 is built from 19 residues.

DNA for the CDR3: TGTGCCCTAAGGGGCAGGGGCGTCTACGAGCAGTACTTC. This gives the protein CALRGRGVYEQYF. The chain has TRBV6-5 and TRBJ2-7; possible D gene TRBD1, 6 bases. The V gene lost 11 bases and the J gene lost 3 bases, with 17 bases spanning the gap. This CDR3 is 13 amino acids long. Germline V gene data show CDR1 as MNHEY and CDR2 as SVGAGI.

The table lists this clone with a few counts. This chain joins TRBV3-1 (or the pseudogene TRBV3-2) and TRBJ1-2; D is perhaps TRBD1 (5 bases). The CDR3 loop spans 19 amino acids. Germline CDR1 and CDR2: LGHDT and YNNKEL (reference sequence). The ends were cut back, 0 bases at V and 4 bases at J, with 24 bases in the middle. The CDR3 here is CASSQDGFKGSHPAYGYTF. The DNA of the CDR3 is TGTGCCAGCAGCCAAGATGGGTTTAAGGGGTCTCATCCGGCCTATGGCTACACCTTC.

The rearrangement uses TRBV6-2 or TRBV6-3 and TRBJ1-3; no definite D call. The CDR3 runs 14 residues. The V end was cut by 4 bases, the J end by 1 base, with 8 bases between. Germline CDR1 MNHEY, CDR2 SVGEGT. The CDR3 sequence: CASSLSSSGNTIYF. DNA of the CDR3: TGTGCCAGCAGTTTATCTTCATCTGGAAACACCATATATTTT.

This clone came up once. The chain recombines TRBV4-1 with TRBJ1-1; D gene unclear. The germline V gene has CDR1 MGHRA and CDR2 YSYEKL. Trimming pared 3 bases from V and 5 bases from J, leaving 13 bases between. The CDR3 is 14 residues long. CDR3 sequence (DNA): TGCGCCAGCAGCCAGACGGACGGGCTGACTGAAGCTTTCTTT. This sequence encodes CASSQTDGLTEAFF.

The J gene is TRBJ2-1, the V gene TRBV7-9, with 7 bases lining up with TRBD1. The CDR3 has 15 amino acids. After removal of 6 bases from V and 1 base from J, the junction contained 6 bases not matched to a gene. Germline-derived CDR1 and CDR2 are SEHNR and FQNEAQ (reference sequence). CDR3 in amino acids: CASSNRGNSYNEQFF. The CDR3 region has the DNA TGTGCCAGCAGTAACAGGGGTAATTCCTACAATGAGCAGTTCTTC.